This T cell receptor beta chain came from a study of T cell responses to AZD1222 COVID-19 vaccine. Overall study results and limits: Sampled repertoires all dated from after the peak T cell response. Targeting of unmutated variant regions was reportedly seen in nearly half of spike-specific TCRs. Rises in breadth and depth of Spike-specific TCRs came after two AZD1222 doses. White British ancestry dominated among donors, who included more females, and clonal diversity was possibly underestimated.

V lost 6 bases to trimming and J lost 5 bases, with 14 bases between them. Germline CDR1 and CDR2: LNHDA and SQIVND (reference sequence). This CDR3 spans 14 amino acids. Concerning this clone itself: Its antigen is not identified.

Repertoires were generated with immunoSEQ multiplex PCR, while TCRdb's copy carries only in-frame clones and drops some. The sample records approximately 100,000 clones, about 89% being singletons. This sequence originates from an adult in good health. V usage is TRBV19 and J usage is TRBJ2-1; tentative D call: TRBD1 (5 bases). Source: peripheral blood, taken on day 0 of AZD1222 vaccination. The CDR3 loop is CASSTAGRDNEQFF. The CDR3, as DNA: TGTGCCAGTAGCACTGCCGGCAGGGACAATGAGCAGTTCTTC.